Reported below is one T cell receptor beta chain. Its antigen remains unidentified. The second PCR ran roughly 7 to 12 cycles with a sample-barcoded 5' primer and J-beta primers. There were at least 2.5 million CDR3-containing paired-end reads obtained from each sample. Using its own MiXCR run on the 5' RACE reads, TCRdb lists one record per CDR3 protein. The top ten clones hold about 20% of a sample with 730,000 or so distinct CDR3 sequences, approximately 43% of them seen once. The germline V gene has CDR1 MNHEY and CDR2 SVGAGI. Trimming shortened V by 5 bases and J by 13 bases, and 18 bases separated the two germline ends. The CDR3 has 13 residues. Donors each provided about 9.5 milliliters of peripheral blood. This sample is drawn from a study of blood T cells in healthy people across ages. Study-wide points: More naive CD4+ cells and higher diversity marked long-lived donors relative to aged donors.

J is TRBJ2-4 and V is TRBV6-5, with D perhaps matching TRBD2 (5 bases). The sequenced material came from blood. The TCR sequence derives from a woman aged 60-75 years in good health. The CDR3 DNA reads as TGTGCCAGCAGTCGCGGGTTCAGCGATGAGCAGTACTTC. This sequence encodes CASSRGFSDEQYF.